The present T cell receptor (beta chain) was sequenced within a study of blood T cell repertoires in COVID-19. Across the whole study: T cells, B-cell-depleted T cells, or PBMCs supplied cDNA or gDNA.

The CDR3 runs to 11 residues. The V gene's germline CDR1 is LNHDA and CDR2 SQIVND (reference sequence). Trimming took 5 bases from V and 14 from J; bases not matched to a gene: 6. Produced via immunoSEQ multiplex PCR; TCRdb's table is partial and in-frame only. The repertoire holds roughly 260,000 clones, with nearly 90% as singletons. Sample: peripheral blood. The receptor was derived from a middle-aged woman who had recovered from COVID-19. The gene calls are TRBV19 and TRBJ2-3; 8 bases match TRBD1. Here the CDR3 DNA reads TGTGCCAGTAGTTATCACAGGGGGTGGTATTTT. This gives the protein CASSYHRGWYF.